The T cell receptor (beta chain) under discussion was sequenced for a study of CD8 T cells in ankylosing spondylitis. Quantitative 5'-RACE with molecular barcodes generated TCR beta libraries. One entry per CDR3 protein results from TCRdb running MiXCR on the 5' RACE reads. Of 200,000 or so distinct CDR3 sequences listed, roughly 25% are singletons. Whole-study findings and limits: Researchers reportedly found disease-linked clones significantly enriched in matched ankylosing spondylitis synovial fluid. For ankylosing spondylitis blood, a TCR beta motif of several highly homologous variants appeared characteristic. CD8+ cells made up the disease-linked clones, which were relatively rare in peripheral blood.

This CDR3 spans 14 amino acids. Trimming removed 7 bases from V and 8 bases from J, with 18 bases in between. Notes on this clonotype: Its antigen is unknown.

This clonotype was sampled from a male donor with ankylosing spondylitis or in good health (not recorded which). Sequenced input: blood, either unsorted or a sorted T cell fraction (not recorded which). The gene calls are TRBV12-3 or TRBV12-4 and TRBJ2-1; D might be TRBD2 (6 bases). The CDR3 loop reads CASNTGTLSYEQFF. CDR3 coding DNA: TGTGCCAGCAACACCGGGACTTTGTCGTATGAGCAGTTCTTC.